The 15 T cell receptor beta chains listed next were all sequenced from one sample in a study of blood T cell repertoires in COVID-19. The repertoire was sequenced with immunoSEQ multiplex PCR; TCRdb's copy has only in-frame clones and lacks some. The sample lists more than 150,000 clones; about 90% were seen once. Material: PBMCs or T cells enriched from blood (not recorded which). The source is a woman aged 45 to 65 who had recovered from COVID-19.

On this clone itself: The same CDR3 also results from other DNA sequences found in this sample. This sequence joins TRBV29-1 and TRBJ1-1; D remains unclear. The CDR3 has 13 amino acids. Germline V CDR1 and CDR2: SQVTM, ANQGSEA. V was pared by 1 base and J by 0 bases, with 6 bases between. For the CDR3, the DNA is TGCAGCGTTGAAGGTCAGATGAACACTGAAGCTTTCTTT. Translated: CSVEGQMNTEAFF.

The J gene is TRBJ2-5, the V gene TRBV5-4, with TRBD1 matching over 10 bases. The CDR3 has 15 residues. Germline CDR1 SGHNT, CDR2 YYREEE (reference sequence). J was trimmed by 5 bases and V by 1 base; bases with no gene match: 5. CDR3: CASSLPGTGVETQYF. CDR3 coding DNA: TGTGCCAGCAGCTTGCCGGGGACAGGGGTGGAGACCCAGTACTTC.

The rearrangement joins TRBV5-1 to TRBJ1-6; D may be TRBD1 (5 bases). The CDR3 length is 15 residues. The germline V gene has CDR1 SGHRS and CDR2 YFSETQ. The V and J ends lost 5 bases and 7 bases respectively, with 16 bases between them. The CDR3 protein is CASRRAREENSPLHF. In DNA form, the CDR3 reads TGCGCCAGCAGGAGAGCCAGGGAGGAGAATTCACCCCTCCACTTT.

This chain's CDR3 is CASSTDRTRGTEAFF. For the CDR3, the DNA is TGTGCCAGCAGCACGGACAGGACCAGAGGGACTGAAGCTTTCTTT. This chain connects TRBV21-1 to TRBJ1-1; the listed D gene, TRBD1, was not tested against the DNA. TRBV21-1 constitutes a pseudogene. This CDR3 is built from 15 residues.

CDR3 loop: CASSPGRSSYNSPLHF. CDR3 bases: TGTGCCAGCTCACCCGGAAGGAGCTCCTATAATTCACCCCTCCACTTT. The chain links TRBV28 to TRBJ1-6; D unresolved. The V and J ends lost 8 bases and 0 bases respectively, with 14 bases between them. The germline V gene has CDR1 MDHEN and CDR2 SYDVKM. This CDR3 spans 16 amino acids.

DNA of the CDR3: TGTGCCAGCTCCCAGACAGTTGCAACTAATGAAAAACTGTTTTTT. This translates into CASSQTVATNEKLFF. This chain connects TRBV25-1 to TRBJ1-4; possible D gene TRBD1, 5 bases. The CDR3 is made up of 15 amino acids. V was cut by 8 bases and J by 0 bases, with 13 bases left in between. Germline CDR1 reads MGHDK; CDR2 reads SYGVNS.

The chain combines TRBV6-5 with TRBJ1-1; D unclear. The germline CDR1 and CDR2 sequences are MNHEY and SVGAGI. The CDR3 runs 11 residues. V gave up 7 bases and J gave up 8 bases, with 11 bases separating them. CDR3 nucleotides: TGTGCCAGCACCACGACGGGGGAAGCTTTCTTT. Translation: CASTTTGEAFF.

The rearrangement uses TRBV7-2 and TRBJ2-3, with D possibly matching TRBD2 (5 bases). Germline CDR1 SGHTA, CDR2 FQGNSA. The CDR3 runs 14 residues. V lost 5 bases, J lost 10 bases, and 19 bases lay in between. The CDR3 DNA is TGTGCCAGCAGCGTAGGGTTCCGGGATGCAGCGCAGTATTTT. Amino acids: CASSVGFRDAAQYF.

This CDR3 is CASSVVGSHTDTQYF. The CDR3 nucleotides are TGTGCCAGCAGCGTAGTTGGCTCTCACACAGATACGCAGTATTTT. This sequence joins TRBV9 and TRBJ2-3; D remains ambiguous. The CDR3 sequence is 15 residues long. CDR1 is SGDLS, CDR2 YYNGEE, per germline. Between the trimmed V and J ends, which lost 0 bases and 2 bases, there was a span of 10 bases. The full variable domain, in which reference TRBV9 and TRBJ2-3 provide the parts outside the CDR3, is DSGVTQTPKHLITATGQRVTLRCSPRSGDLSVYWYQQSLDQGLQFLIQYYNGEERAKGNILERFSAQQFPDLHSELNLSSLELGDSALYFCASSVVGSHTDTQYFGPGTRLTVL.

This chain connects TRBV5-1 to TRBJ2-7, with TRBD1 matching over 11 bases. The CDR3 runs 15 residues. Germline V CDR1 and CDR2: SGHRS, YFSETQ. Germline trimming cut 4 bases from V and 2 bases from J; bases unmatched to any gene: 5. The DNA for the CDR3 is TGCGCCAGCAGCCTAAGGACAGGGGGCACCTACGAGCAGTACTTC. This gives the protein CASSLRTGGTYEQYF.

The chain has TRBV5-4 and TRBJ2-3, with a possible D match to TRBD1 (6 bases). This CDR3 contains 16 residues. Germline CDR1 is SGHNT and CDR2 is YYREEE (reference sequence). V lost 0 bases and J lost 2, with 13 bases in between. The CDR3: CASSLDGRGSTDTQYF. The DNA of the CDR3 is TGTGCCAGCAGCTTGGATGGCAGGGGTTCCACAGATACGCAGTATTTT.

J is TRBJ1-2 and V is TRBV12-3 or TRBV12-4; weak D call: TRBD1 (5 bases). Trimming left V 3 bases short and J 7 bases short, with 12 bases between. CDR3 length equals 13 residues. The CDR3: CASSFRRGFGYTF. Written as DNA, the CDR3 is TGTGCCAGCAGTTTTAGGCGGGGGTTTGGCTACACCTTC.

The chain links TRBV6-5 to TRBJ1-1, with D possibly TRBD1 on 5 matching bases. Trimming cost V 5 bases and J 5 bases, with 12 bases left between them. From germline, CDR1 is MNHEY and CDR2 SVGAGI. The CDR3 extends over 13 amino acids. CDR3 residues: CASSRTEGTEAFF. In DNA, the CDR3 is TGTGCCAGCAGTAGGACGGAGGGGACTGAAGCTTTCTTT.

The chain has TRBV21-1 and TRBJ2-4; the tabulated D call, TRBD1, remains unverified against the DNA. TRBV21-1 is a pseudogene segment. The CDR3 is 21 residues long. CDR3 in amino acids: CASSKGIGDRAAVLAKNIQYF. The CDR3 coding sequence is TGTGCCAGCAGCAAAGGGATCGGGGACAGGGCTGCTGTTTTGGCCAAAAACATTCAGTACTTC.

The chain uses TRBV10-2 and TRBJ1-5; TRBD1 might be the D (6 bases). Germline V CDR1 and CDR2: WSHSY, SAAADI. The CDR3 covers 15 residues. Trimming took off 0 bases at V and 4 bases at J, with 10 bases between the two ends. CDR3 coding DNA: TGCGCCAGCAGTGAGTCCGGGACAAGGAATCAGCCCCAGCATTTT. Protein product: CASSESGTRNQPQHF.